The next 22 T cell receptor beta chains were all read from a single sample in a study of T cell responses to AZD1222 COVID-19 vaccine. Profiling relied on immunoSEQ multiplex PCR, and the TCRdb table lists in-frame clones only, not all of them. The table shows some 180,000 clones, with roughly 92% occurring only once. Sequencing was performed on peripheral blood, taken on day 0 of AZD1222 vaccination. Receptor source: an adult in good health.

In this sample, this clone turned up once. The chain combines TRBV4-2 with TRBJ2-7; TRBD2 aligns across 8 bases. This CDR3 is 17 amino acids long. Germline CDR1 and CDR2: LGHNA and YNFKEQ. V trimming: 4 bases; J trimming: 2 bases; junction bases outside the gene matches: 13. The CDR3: CASSRGGRGVPTYEQYF. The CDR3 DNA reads TGTGCCAGCAGCCGCGGTGGGCGGGGGGTCCCCACCTACGAGCAGTACTTC.

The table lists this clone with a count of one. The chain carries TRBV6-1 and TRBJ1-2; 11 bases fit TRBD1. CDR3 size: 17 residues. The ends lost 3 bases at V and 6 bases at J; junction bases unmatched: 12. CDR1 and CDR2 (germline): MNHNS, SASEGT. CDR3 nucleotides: TGTGCCAGCAGTGAGGGCGGGACAGGGGGTCTCCCCCATGGCTACACCTTC. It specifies CASSEGGTGGLPHGYTF.

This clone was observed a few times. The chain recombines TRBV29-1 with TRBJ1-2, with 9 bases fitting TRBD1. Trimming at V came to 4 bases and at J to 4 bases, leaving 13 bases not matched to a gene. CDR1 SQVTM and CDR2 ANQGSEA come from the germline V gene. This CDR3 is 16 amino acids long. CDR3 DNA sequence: TGCAGCGTTGGTCCGGGACAGGGCTCGAGGGGCTATGGCTACACCTTC. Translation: CSVGPGQGSRGYGYTF.

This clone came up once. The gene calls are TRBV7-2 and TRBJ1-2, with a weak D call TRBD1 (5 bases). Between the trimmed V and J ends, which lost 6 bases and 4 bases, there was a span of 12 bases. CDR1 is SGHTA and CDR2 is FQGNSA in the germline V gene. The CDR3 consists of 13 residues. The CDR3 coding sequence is TGTGCCAGCAGTCAGGACATGAGCTATGGCTACACCTTC. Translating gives CASSQDMSYGYTF.

CDR3 residues: CATSDLAENTIYF. The CDR3 DNA sequence: TGTGCCACCAGTGATTTGGCAGAAAACACCATATATTTT. V usage is TRBV24-1 and J usage is TRBJ1-3; no definite D call. Germline V CDR1 and CDR2: KGHDR, SFDVKD. Trimming left V 0 bases short and J 6 bases short, with 5 bases between. The CDR3 is 13 amino acids.

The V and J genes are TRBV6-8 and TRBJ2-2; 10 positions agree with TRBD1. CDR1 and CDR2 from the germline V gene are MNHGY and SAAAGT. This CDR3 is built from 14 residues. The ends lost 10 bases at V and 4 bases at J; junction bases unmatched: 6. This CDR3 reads CATEGQGFTGELFF. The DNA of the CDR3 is TGTGCCACCGAGGGACAGGGGTTCACCGGGGAGCTGTTTTTT.

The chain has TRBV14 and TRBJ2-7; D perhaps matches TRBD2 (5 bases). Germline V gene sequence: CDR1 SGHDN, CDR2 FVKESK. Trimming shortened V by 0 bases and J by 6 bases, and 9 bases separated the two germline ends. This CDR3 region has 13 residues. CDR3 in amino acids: CASSQDLRGEQYF. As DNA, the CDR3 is TGTGCCAGCAGCCAAGACTTACGGGGCGAGCAGTACTTC.

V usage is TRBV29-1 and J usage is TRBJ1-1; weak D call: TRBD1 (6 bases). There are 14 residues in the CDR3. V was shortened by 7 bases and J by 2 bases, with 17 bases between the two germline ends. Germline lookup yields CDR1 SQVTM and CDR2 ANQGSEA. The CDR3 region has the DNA TGCAGCGCCTGGGTAGGGGGGACCAACACTGAAGCTTTCTTT. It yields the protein CSAWVGGTNTEAFF.

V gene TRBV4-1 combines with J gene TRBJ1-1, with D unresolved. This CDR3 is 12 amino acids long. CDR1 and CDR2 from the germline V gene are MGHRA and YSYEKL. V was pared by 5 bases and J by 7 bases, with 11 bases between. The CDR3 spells CASSGPTSEAFF. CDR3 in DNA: TGCGCCAGCAGCGGGCCCACCAGTGAAGCTTTCTTT.

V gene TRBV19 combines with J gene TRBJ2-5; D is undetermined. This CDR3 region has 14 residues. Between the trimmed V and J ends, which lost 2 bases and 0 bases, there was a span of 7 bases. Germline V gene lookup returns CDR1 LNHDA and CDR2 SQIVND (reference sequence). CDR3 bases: TGTGCCAGTAGTATAATGGCCAACCAAGAGACCCAGTACTTC. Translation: CASSIMANQETQYF.

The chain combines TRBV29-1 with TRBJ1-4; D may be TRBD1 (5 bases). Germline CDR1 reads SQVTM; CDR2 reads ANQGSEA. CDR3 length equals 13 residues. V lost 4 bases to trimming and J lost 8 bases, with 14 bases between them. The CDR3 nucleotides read TGCAGCGTTGTCGGCAGGGAAGGGGAAAAACTGTTTTTT. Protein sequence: CSVVGREGEKLFF.

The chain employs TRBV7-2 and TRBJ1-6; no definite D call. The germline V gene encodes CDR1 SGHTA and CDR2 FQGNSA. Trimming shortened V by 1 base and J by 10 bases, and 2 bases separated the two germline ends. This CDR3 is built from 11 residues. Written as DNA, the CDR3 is TGTGCCAGCAGCTTAGGGTCACCCCTCCACTTT. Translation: CASSLGSPLHF.

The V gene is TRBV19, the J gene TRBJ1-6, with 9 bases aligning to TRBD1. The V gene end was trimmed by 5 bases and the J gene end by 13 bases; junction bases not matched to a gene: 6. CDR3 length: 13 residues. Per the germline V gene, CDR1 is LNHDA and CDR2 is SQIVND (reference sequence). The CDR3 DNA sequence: TGTGCCAGTAGTGACCGGGACAGGGATCCCCTCCACTTT. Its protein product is CASSDRDRDPLHF.

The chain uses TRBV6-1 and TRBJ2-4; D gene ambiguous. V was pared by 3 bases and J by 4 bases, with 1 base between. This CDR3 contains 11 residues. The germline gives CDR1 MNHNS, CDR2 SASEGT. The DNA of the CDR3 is TGTGCCAGCAGTGAGAAAAACATTCAGTACTTC. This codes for CASSEKNIQYF.

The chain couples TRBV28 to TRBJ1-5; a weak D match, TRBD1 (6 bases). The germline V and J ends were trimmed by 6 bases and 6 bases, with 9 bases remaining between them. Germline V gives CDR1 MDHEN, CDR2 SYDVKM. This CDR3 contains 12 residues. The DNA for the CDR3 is TGTGCCAGCAGCAACAGGGCTCAGCCCCAGCATTTT. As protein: CASSNRAQPQHF.

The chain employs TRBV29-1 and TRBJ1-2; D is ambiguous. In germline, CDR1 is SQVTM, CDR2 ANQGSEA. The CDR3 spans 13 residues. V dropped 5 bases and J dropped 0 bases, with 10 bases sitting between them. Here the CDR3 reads CSVFGDTNYGYTF. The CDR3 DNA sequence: TGCAGCGTTTTCGGGGATACTAACTATGGCTACACCTTC.

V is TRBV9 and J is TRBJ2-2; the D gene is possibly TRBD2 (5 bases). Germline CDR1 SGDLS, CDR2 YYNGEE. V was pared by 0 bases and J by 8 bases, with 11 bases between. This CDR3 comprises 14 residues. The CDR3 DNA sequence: TGTGCCAGCAGCGTAGCTCCCGGGATTGGGGAGCTGTTTTTT. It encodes CASSVAPGIGELFF.

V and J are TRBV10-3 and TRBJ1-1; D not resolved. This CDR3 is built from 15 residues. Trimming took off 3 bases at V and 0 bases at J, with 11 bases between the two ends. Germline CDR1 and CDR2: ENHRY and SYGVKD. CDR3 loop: CAISESPAMNTEAFF. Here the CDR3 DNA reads TGTGCCATCAGTGAATCTCCCGCGATGAACACTGAAGCTTTCTTT.

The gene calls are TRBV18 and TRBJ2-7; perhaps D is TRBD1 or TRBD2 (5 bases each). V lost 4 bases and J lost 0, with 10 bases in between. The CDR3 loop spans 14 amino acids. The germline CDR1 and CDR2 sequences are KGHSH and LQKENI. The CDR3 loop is CASSLGTTSYEQYF. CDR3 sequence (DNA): TGTGCCAGCTCACTCGGGACCACCTCCTACGAGCAGTACTTC.

Here the CDR3 DNA reads TGTGCCAGCAGCGATGCGTTCGAGCGGGCTTTCTTT. This codes for CASSDAFERAFF. The chain couples TRBV6-5 to TRBJ1-1; D is unresolved. CDR1 MNHEY and CDR2 SVGAGI come from the germline V gene. There are 12 residues in the CDR3. Trimming took off 6 bases at V and 11 bases at J, with 16 bases between the two ends.

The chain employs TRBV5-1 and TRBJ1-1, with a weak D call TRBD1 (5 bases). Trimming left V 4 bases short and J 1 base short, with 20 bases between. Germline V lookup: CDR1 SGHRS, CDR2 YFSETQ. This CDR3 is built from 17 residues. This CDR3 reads CASSTGHGGVTNTEAFF. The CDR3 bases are TGCGCCAGCAGCACCGGACACGGAGGGGTTACGAACACTGAAGCTTTCTTT.

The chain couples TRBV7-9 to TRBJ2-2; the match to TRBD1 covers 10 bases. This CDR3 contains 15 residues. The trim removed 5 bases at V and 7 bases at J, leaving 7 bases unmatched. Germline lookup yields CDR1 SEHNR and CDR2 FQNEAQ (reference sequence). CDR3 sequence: CASSAWGQGIGELFF. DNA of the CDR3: TGTGCCAGCAGCGCCTGGGGACAGGGGATCGGGGAGCTGTTTTTT.